This T cell receptor beta chain was retrieved from a study of blood T cell repertoires in COVID-19. Per the study methods: Scientists estimated how many nucleated cells there were by amplifying reference gene primers. Sequenced by immunoSEQ multiplex PCR; TCRdb stores in-frame clones only, minus some. That table is the source of V, J and clone size, and D and trimming were worked out from the DNA. The top ten clones hold 1.5% to 2% of a sample with 350,000 to 400,000 clones, around nine tenths of them seen once. Sequencing was performed on PBMCs or T cells enriched from blood (not recorded which). The sequence came from a woman between 25 and 40 years old who had recovered from COVID-19.

CDR3 nucleotide sequence: TGTGCCAGCAGTTTCTCCCCTTCGAATTCACCCCTCCACTTT. Translated: CASSFSPSNSPLHF. The rearrangement uses TRBV27 and TRBJ1-6; no definite D call. The CDR3 runs 14 residues. V was trimmed by 3 bases and J by 7 bases, leaving 10 bases between them. In germline, CDR1 is MNHEY, CDR2 SMNVEV (reference sequence).